This T cell receptor beta chain was profiled in a study of OX40 agonist ivuxolimab in advanced cancers. Study conclusions and caveats: On average, CD8+ T cells showed a greater number of expanded clones than CD4+.

On this clone itself: Its antigen is undetermined.

Profiling relied on immunoSEQ multiplex PCR, and the TCRdb table lists in-frame clones only, not all of them. The sample holds approximately 90,000 clones, under 95% seen once. The sequence was obtained from an adult with an advanced solid tumor such as melanoma, head and neck, liver or kidney cancer. Sequenced material: CD4+ or CD8+ T cells sorted from blood, taken in a trial of the OX40 agonist ivuxolimab.

CDR3 in amino acids: CASSSLGAQGPSDTQYF. CDR3 nucleotide sequence: TGTGCCAGCAGTTCCCTCGGTGCACAGGGGCCTTCGGATACGCAGTATTTT. V and J are TRBV27 and TRBJ2-3, with 7 bases lining up with TRBD1. The germline gives CDR1 MNHEY, CDR2 SMNVEV (reference sequence). The trim removed 4 bases at V and 6 bases at J, leaving 16 bases unmatched. The CDR3 extends over 17 amino acids.